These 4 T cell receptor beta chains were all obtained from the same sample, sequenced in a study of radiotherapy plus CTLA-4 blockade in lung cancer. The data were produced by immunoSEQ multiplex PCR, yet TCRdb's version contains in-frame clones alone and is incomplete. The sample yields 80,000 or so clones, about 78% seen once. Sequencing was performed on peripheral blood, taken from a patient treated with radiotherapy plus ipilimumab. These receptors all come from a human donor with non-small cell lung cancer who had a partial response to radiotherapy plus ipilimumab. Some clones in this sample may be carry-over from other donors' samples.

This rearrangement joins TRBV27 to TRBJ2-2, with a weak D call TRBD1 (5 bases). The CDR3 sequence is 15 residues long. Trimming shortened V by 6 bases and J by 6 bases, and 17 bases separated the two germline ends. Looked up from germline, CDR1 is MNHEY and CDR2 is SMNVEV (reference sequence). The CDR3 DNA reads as TGTGCCAGCAGCCCCCTTTCAGCAGGGCCCGGGGAGCTGTTTTTT. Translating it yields CASSPLSAGPGELFF.

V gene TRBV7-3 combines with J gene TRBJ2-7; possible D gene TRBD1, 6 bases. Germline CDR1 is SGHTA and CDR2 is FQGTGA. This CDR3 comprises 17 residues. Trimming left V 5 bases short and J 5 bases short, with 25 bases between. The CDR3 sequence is CASSLGSPGTTADEQYF. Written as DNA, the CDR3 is TGTGCCAGCAGCCTCGGAAGCCCCGGGACAACAGCGGACGAGCAGTACTTC.

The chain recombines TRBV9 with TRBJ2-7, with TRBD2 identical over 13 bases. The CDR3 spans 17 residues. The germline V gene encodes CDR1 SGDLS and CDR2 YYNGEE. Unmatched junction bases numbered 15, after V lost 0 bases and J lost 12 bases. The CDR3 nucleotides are TGTGCCAGCAGCGTAGTTCCCGGGACTAGCGGGATTACTGAGGGGTACTTC. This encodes CASSVVPGTSGITEGYF.

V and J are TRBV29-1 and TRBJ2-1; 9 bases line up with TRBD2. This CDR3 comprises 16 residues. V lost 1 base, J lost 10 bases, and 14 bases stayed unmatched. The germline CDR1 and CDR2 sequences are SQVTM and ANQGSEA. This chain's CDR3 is CSVEARVASGTVEQFF. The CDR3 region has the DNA TGCAGCGTTGAAGCTCGAGTGGCTAGCGGGACTGTAGAGCAGTTCTTC.